This TCR beta chain was obtained from a study of low-dose radiotherapy and immunotherapy resistance in tumors. Alpha- and beta-chain coverage of first-strand cDNA came from TRAV- and TRBV-specific primers. It was with a constant-region primer and a V-primer adapter that TCRs were amplified over approximately 18 PCR cycles. TCRdb processed the reads anew with MiXCR; each CDR3 protein has one entry. The sample includes under 95,000 distinct CDR3 sequences, 15% to 20% of them seen just once. Per germline, CDR1 SGHNT and CDR2 YYREEE (reference sequence). The germline V and J ends were trimmed by 5 bases and 3 bases, with 19 bases remaining between them. This CDR3 spans 16 amino acids. Time point of the sample: before trial treatment.

This clonotype was obtained from a male donor with prostate cancer. This chain joins TRBV5-4 and TRBJ2-3; D tentatively reads TRBD1 or TRBD2 (6 bases each). The sequencing here drew on PBMCs, taken before treatment. CDR3 DNA sequence: TGTGCCAGCAGACAGAGGGGGGCGGTTCTTACAGATACGCAGTATTTT. This codes for CASRQRGAVLTDTQYF.